Below are 23 T cell receptor beta chains sequenced from a single sample in a study of blood T cells in healthy people across ages. The authors ran a second PCR of about 7 to 11 cycles using a sample-barcoded 5' primer and a J-beta primer mix. TCRdb reprocessed the 5' RACE reads via MiXCR and lists one record per CDR3 protein. The profile shows 650,000 or so distinct CDR3 sequences, about 51% of them singletons. Specimen: blood. These TCRs come from an elderly woman in good health.

Notes on this clonotype: A much larger clone lies one base from this, so it may be a read error. The rearrangement links TRBV9 to TRBJ2-1, with TRBD2 identical over 8 bases. The CDR3 length is 17 residues. Germline lookup yields CDR1 SGDLS and CDR2 YYNGEE. DNA of the CDR3: TGTGCCAGCAGCGTAGGTTCGGGGGGGGCCTCCTACAAGGAGCAGTTCTTC. This codes for CASSVGSGGASYKEQFF.

The CDR3: CASSLSGYISYEQYF. CDR3 sequence (DNA): TGTGCCAGCAGTTTATCAGGATACATCTCCTACGAGCAGTACTTC. This rearrangement joins TRBV28 to TRBJ2-7; D not resolved. Germline V gives CDR1 MDHEN, CDR2 SYDVKM. V lost 1 base to trimming and J lost 0 bases, with 10 bases between them. The CDR3 is made up of 15 amino acids.

The chain employs TRBV6-2 or TRBV6-3 and TRBJ2-1; 8 bases align to TRBD2. J gave up 2 bases and V 5 bases, and 8 bases lay outside the gene matches. This CDR3 region has 16 residues. CDR1 is MNHEY and CDR2 is SVGEGT in the germline V gene. CDR3 nucleotide sequence: TGTGCCAGCAGTAACCCAGCGGGAGTGACCTACAATGAGCAGTTCTTC. Amino acid sequence: CASSNPAGVTYNEQFF.

This clonotype showed up many times. This chain links TRBV3-1 with TRBJ2-1; the match to TRBD1 covers 11 bases. CDR1 is LGHDT and CDR2 is YNNKEL in the germline V gene (reference sequence). The CDR3 has 16 residues. V was clipped by 0 bases and J by 7 bases; unmatched bases: 5. The CDR3 region has the DNA TGTGCCAGCAGCCAAGAATGGACAGGGGGCTTAAATGAGCAGTTCTTC. Protein sequence: CASSQEWTGGLNEQFF.

This chain uses TRBV2 with TRBJ2-2; TRBD2 matches 7 bases. Germline assignment: CDR1 SNHLY and CDR2 FYNNEI. With V trimmed by 5 bases and J by 4 bases, 7 bases remained unmatched. CDR3 length equals 15 residues. The CDR3 DNA reads TGTGCCAGCAGTCCAAGCGGGGCGCCCACCGGGGAGCTGTTTTTT. It yields the protein CASSPSGAPTGELFF.

The rearrangement links TRBV12-3 or TRBV12-4 to TRBJ1-1, with unresolved D. CDR3 length equals 12 residues. V lost 8 bases, J lost 5 bases, and 12 bases lay in between. The CDR3 loop reads CASLIGGTEAFF. CDR3 coding DNA: TGTGCCAGCCTTATTGGAGGGACTGAAGCTTTCTTT.

Points on this clonotype: One base away lies a much larger clone, so this may be a sequencing read error. The chain links TRBV10-1 to TRBJ2-4, with a possible D match to TRBD2 (6 bases). The assigned J gene may be wrong: the sequence end matches TRBJ2-7 better. CDR3 length: 14 residues. Germline CDR1 and CDR2: WNHNN and SYGVQD (reference sequence). Written as DNA, the CDR3 is TGCGCCAGCAGTAAGGTATCGGGAGCGAGCGAGCAGTACTTC. It specifies CASSKVSGASEQYF.

This chain links TRBV20-1 with TRBJ2-1; the D gene is possibly TRBD2 (5 bases). There are 16 residues in the CDR3. V was trimmed by 4 bases and J by 4 bases, leaving 20 bases between them. The germline V gene encodes CDR1 DFQATT and CDR2 SNEGSKA (reference sequence). CDR3 nucleotide sequence: TGCAGTGCTATGGATTCCGGACTGAAACTTTACAATGAGCAGTTCTTC. This sequence encodes CSAMDSGLKLYNEQFF.

This sequence joins TRBV10-3 and TRBJ2-6; D not resolved. Trimming removed 1 base at V and 2 bases at J, with 6 bases between. CDR1 is ENHRY and CDR2 is SYGVKD in the germline V gene. This CDR3 is 15 amino acids long. The CDR3 sequence is CAISEFAAGANVLTF. In DNA form, the CDR3 reads TGTGCCATCAGTGAGTTTGCGGCTGGGGCCAACGTCCTGACTTTC.

This clonotype has just a few counts. A read error may explain this, as a much larger clone is one base away. The chain has TRBV6-5 and TRBJ2-2; D not certain. CDR1 and CDR2 (germline): MNHEY, SVGAGI. V was shortened by 2 bases and J by 5 bases, with 9 bases between the two germline ends. The CDR3 runs 14 residues. The CDR3 sequence is CASSYAHGTGELFF. In DNA, the CDR3 is TGTGCCAGCAGTTACGCCCACGGAACCGGGGAGCTGTTTTTT.

This clonotype was counted many times. The CDR3 is CASSFAPSYEQYF. The CDR3 DNA reads as TGTGCCAGCAGCTTCGCACCCTCGTACGAGCAGTACTTC. The V call is TRBV7-2, the J call TRBJ2-7; no definite D call. Trimming removed 3 bases at V and 4 bases at J, with 10 bases between. The CDR3 spans 13 residues. Germline V gene sequence: CDR1 SGHTA, CDR2 FQGNSA.

This clonotype was counted ten times or more. The V and J genes are TRBV12-3 or TRBV12-4 and TRBJ2-7, with 7 bases fitting TRBD2. There are 17 residues in the CDR3. J was trimmed by 4 bases and V by 0 bases; bases with no gene match: 12. As DNA, the CDR3 is TGTGCCAGCAGTTTAGCAACCTCTAGCGGCCCTATTTACGAGCAGTACTTC. Encoded protein: CASSLATSSGPIYEQYF.

About this clonotype: Since a much larger clone is just one base distant, this may be a read error. This chain joins TRBV2 and TRBJ2-3, with 10 bases lining up with TRBD2. The CDR3 sequence is 17 residues long. In germline, CDR1 is SNHLY, CDR2 FYNNEI. Here the CDR3 reads CASRARTSGTSTGTQYF. CDR3 DNA: TGTGCCAGCAGAGCCCGGACTAGCGGAACTAGCACAGGTACGCAGTATTTT.

The V and J genes are TRBV2 and TRBJ1-1; 8 nucleotides line up with TRBD1. The CDR3 sequence is 17 residues long. The germline V gene encodes CDR1 SNHLY and CDR2 FYNNEI. The J segment lost 5 bases and the V segment lost 3 bases, leaving 14 bases of the junction unmatched. Written as DNA, the CDR3 is TGTGCCAGCAGTGACGGACAGGGCGAGTTCCGGAGGACTGAAGCTTTCTTT. The encoded protein is CASSDGQGEFRRTEAFF.

V and J are TRBV5-5 and TRBJ2-3, with D unclear. The germline gives CDR1 SGHKS, CDR2 YYEKEE (reference sequence). The V end lost 3 bases, the J end lost 1 base, and 9 bases lay between the germline ends. The CDR3 is 14 residues long. Here the CDR3 DNA reads TGTGCCAGCAGCTGGTCAAGTGGCACAGATACGCAGTATTTT. It yields the protein CASSWSSGTDTQYF.

As concerns this clonotype: A much larger clone is a single base away; this may be a read error. This chain connects TRBV29-1 to TRBJ1-1, with 8 bases matching TRBD1. This CDR3 has 13 residues. V gave up 7 bases and J gave up 5 bases; unmatched junction bases: 9. The germline CDR1 and CDR2 sequences are SQVTM and ANQGSEA. The CDR3 loop is CSGTGNLGTEAFF. The CDR3, as DNA: TGCAGCGGGACAGGGAACTTGGGGACTGAAGCTTTCTTT.

In regard to this clonotype: The junction departs from germline at one end; a sequencing error may be responsible. This sequence joins TRBV3-1 and TRBJ2-3; the D gene is possibly TRBD1 (5 bases). From germline, CDR1 is LGHDT and CDR2 YNNKEL (reference sequence). The CDR3 is 12 amino acids. CDR3 region: CASSQATGTQYF. The CDR3 nucleotides read TGTGCCAGCAGTCAAGCCACAGGTACGCAGTATTTT.

The sample holds one count of this clonotype. The V gene is TRBV3-1, the J gene TRBJ1-6; maybe TRBD1 (5 bases). The CDR3 has 14 residues. Between the trimmed V and J ends, which lost 1 base and 9 bases, there was a span of 10 bases. CDR1 is LGHDT, CDR2 YNNKEL, per germline (reference sequence). The CDR3: CASSQGGFRSPLHF. The CDR3 bases are TGTGCCAGCAGCCAAGGGGGGTTTCGTTCACCCCTCCACTTT.

This chain joins TRBV9 and TRBJ2-1; no firm D call. The germline V and J ends were trimmed by 0 bases and 6 bases, with 10 bases remaining between them. In germline, CDR1 is SGDLS, CDR2 YYNGEE. The CDR3 totals 14 residues. Here the CDR3 reads CASSVGAVGNEQFF. The CDR3 DNA follows: TGTGCCAGCAGCGTAGGGGCAGTAGGCAATGAGCAGTTCTTC.

The rearrangement links TRBV20-1 to TRBJ1-1, with a weak D call TRBD1 (5 bases). Germline CDR1 and CDR2: DFQATT and SNEGSKA (reference sequence). Deletions cut 5 bases from V and 1 base from J, with 8 bases between. The CDR3 sequence is 12 residues long. The CDR3 region is CSAGGGNTEAFF. CDR3 sequence (DNA): TGCAGTGCTGGGGGGGGGAACACTGAAGCTTTCTTT.

In its sample, this clonotype was seen a few times. The CDR3 spells CSVDTETGELFF. DNA of the CDR3: TGCAGCGTTGATACGGAAACCGGGGAGCTGTTTTTT. The chain uses TRBV29-1 and TRBJ2-2; D is ambiguous. With 3 bases removed from V and 5 bases from J, the gap between germline ends came to 7 bases. The CDR3 covers 12 residues. Germline CDR1 and CDR2: SQVTM and ANQGSEA.

As regards this clonotype: Possible read error: a much larger clone is one base away. Because the CDR3's place on the DNA is in doubt, the DNA is left out and the CDR3 is given as listed by TCRdb. The rearrangement joins TRBV29-1 to TRBJ1-5; the table's D gene call, TRBD1, was not cross checked with the DNA. The CDR3 length is 12 residues, termini included. Germline V gene data show CDR1 as SQVTM and CDR2 as ANQGSEA. Here the CDR3 reads CSVGGGSQPRHF.

This clonotype was seen ten or more times. The V and J genes are TRBV4-1 and TRBJ2-4, with TRBD1 matching 9 bases. The germline CDR1 and CDR2 sequences are MGHRA and YSYEKL. CDR3 length: 15 amino acids. With 2 bases clipped from V and 9 bases from J, the junction kept 8 bases outside the gene matches. CDR3: CASSQSGTGRTIQYF. DNA for the CDR3: TGCGCCAGCAGCCAATCCGGGACAGGGCGTACCATTCAGTACTTC.